Here is one T cell receptor beta chain with its context. This record belongs to a study of cytomegalovirus exposure and HLA in healthy donors. Only in-frame clones appear in the TCRdb table, and some are missing; sequencing was by immunoSEQ multiplex PCR. The sample has 75,000 to 95,000 clones, roughly 96% seen once. The CDR3 is 14 residues long. Trimming took 4 bases from V and 5 from J, leaving 12 bases between them. CDR1 and CDR2 (germline): MNHEY, SMNVEV (reference sequence). Specimen: PBMCs. The rearrangement links TRBV27 to TRBJ2-1; D may be TRBD2 (5 bases). The receptor comes from a man in his late teens or twenties in good health and CMV-seronegative. The CDR3 nucleotides are TGTGCCAGCAGTTCCAGCGGTCCACACAATGAGCAGTTCTTC. This translates into CASSSSGPHNEQFF.